This TCR beta chain was captured by sequencing in a study of T cell repertoires in cytomegalovirus infection. Study as a whole: CMV infection plus the matching HLA type was flagged by public TCR beta signatures.

This clonotype appeared a few times. What it binds is not known. Each CDR3 protein gets one entry after TCRdb re-called the reads with MiXCR. The sample contains about 350,000 distinct CDR3 sequences, approximately 30% of which appear only once. Study outcomes and limitations: HLA-C-restricted CMV clonotypes gave the most frequent clonotype in two of eight donors. There were carriers of CMV plus the relevant HLA, and cumulative public TCR beta family frequency identified them.

The ends were cut back, 1 base at V and 4 bases at J, with 20 bases in the middle. Germline V CDR1 and CDR2: SGHTA, FQGNSA. The CDR3 is 18 residues long. V usage is TRBV7-2 and J usage is TRBJ2-1, with D tentatively TRBD1 or TRBD2 (5 bases each). This clonotype was obtained from a human donor in good health (CMV status not recorded). Some clones in this sample may be carry-over from other donors' samples. The material was cultured PBMCs, obtained from culture after CMV antigen stimulation. The CDR3 bases are TGTGCCAGCAGCTTAGAGGGGTACGCAGCGGCCCTTTACAATGAGCAGTTCTTC. As protein: CASSLEGYAAALYNEQFF.